These 20 T cell receptor beta chains share one sample of origin, sequenced in a study of naive CD8 T cells in extremely preterm neonates. Using immunoSEQ multiplex PCR, the repertoire was profiled, and TCRdb retains in-frame clones only, with some absent. The sample yields several thousand clones, 95% to 98% seen once. The sample comprised naive CD8+ T cells from blood. The receptors originated from a human donor in good health.

This chain joins TRBV11-2 and TRBJ2-1, with D possibly TRBD2 on 5 matching bases. Germline CDR1 and CDR2: SGHAT and FQNNGV. The CDR3 is 13 residues long. Trimming took 6 bases from V and 0 from J, leaving 6 bases between them. The CDR3 protein is CASSTSSYNEQFF. CDR3 bases: TGTGCCAGCAGTACTAGCTCCTACAATGAGCAGTTCTTC.

This clone was seen just once. This chain connects TRBV7-8 to TRBJ2-7; 7 bases align to TRBD2. V lost 5 bases to trimming and J lost 2 bases; unmatched junction nucleotides: 0. The CDR3 extends over 12 amino acids. Germline V gene sequence: CDR1 SGHVS, CDR2 FQNEAQ. This CDR3 reads CASSRGAYEQYF. CDR3 DNA sequence: TGTGCCAGCAGCCGGGGGGCCTACGAGCAGTACTTC.

This rearrangement joins TRBV6-5 to TRBJ2-3, with a weak D call TRBD2 (5 bases). Looked up from germline, CDR1 is MNHEY and CDR2 is SVGAGI. Trimming cost V 5 bases and J 2 bases, with 8 bases left between them. This CDR3 contains 13 residues. This CDR3 is CASSRTATDTQYF. As DNA, the CDR3 is TGTGCCAGCAGTCGGACTGCCACAGATACGCAGTATTTT.

The chain joins TRBV13 to TRBJ2-2; 10 bases fit TRBD2. V was clipped by 2 bases and J by 6 bases; unmatched bases: 6. The germline gives CDR1 PRHDT, CDR2 FYEKMQ (reference sequence). The CDR3 length is 16 residues. The CDR3 sequence: CASSLRVSGRSGELFF. In nucleotides, the CDR3 is TGTGCCAGCAGCTTAAGAGTTAGCGGGAGGTCCGGGGAGCTGTTTTTT.

The rearrangement links TRBV11-2 to TRBJ1-5; D not certain. Germline V gives CDR1 SGHAT, CDR2 FQNNGV. The CDR3 contains 14 residues. With 4 bases removed from V and 4 bases from J, the gap between germline ends came to 11 bases. The CDR3: CASSSGERNQPQHF. For the CDR3, the DNA is TGTGCCAGCAGCTCCGGGGAGAGGAATCAGCCCCAGCATTTT.

The chain recombines TRBV5-5 with TRBJ2-2, with D maybe TRBD2 (6 bases). Trimming took 0 bases from V and 8 from J, leaving 14 bases between them. The CDR3 runs 15 residues. Germline V gene lookup returns CDR1 SGHKS and CDR2 YYEKEE (reference sequence). Written as DNA, the CDR3 is TGTGCCAGCAGCTTGGTTCTCCTAGCGTCGGGGGAGCTGTTTTTT. This sequence encodes CASSLVLLASGELFF.

This sequence joins TRBV6-6 and TRBJ1-2; D unresolved. The CDR3 has 12 residues. The V gene lost 8 bases and the J gene lost 4 bases, with 11 bases spanning the gap. The V gene's germline CDR1 is MNHNY and CDR2 SVGAGI (reference sequence). CDR3 loop: CASAGLSYGYTF. The CDR3 nucleotides are TGTGCCAGCGCCGGACTGAGCTATGGCTACACCTTC.

A single count supports this clone. This chain uses TRBV9 with TRBJ2-2, with 9 nucleotides matching TRBD2. CDR1 is SGDLS, CDR2 YYNGEE, per germline. The CDR3 extends over 16 amino acids. V trimming: 0 bases; J trimming: 5 bases; junction bases outside the gene matches: 5. The CDR3 reads CASSVEAGGPTGELFF. DNA for the CDR3: TGTGCCAGCAGCGTAGAGGCGGGAGGGCCGACCGGGGAGCTGTTTTTT.

This clone was found once. V usage is TRBV6-6 and J usage is TRBJ2-3; TRBD2 might be the D (6 bases). The germline CDR1 and CDR2 sequences are MNHNY and SVGAGI (reference sequence). The CDR3 loop spans 14 amino acids. V was cut by 6 bases and J by 2 bases, with 12 bases left in between. The CDR3 nucleotides read TGTGCCAGCAGCACCGGGACTCCCACAGATACGCAGTATTTT. Residues: CASSTGTPTDTQYF.

The chain has TRBV27 and TRBJ1-1; possibly TRBD1 for D (5 bases). The germline gives CDR1 MNHEY, CDR2 SMNVEV (reference sequence). The CDR3 is made up of 14 amino acids. V was clipped by 0 bases and J by 3 bases, with 8 bases between them. CDR3 sequence: CASSLSLGHTEAFF. The CDR3 coding sequence is TGTGCCAGCAGTTTATCGCTGGGGCACACTGAAGCTTTCTTT.

The rearrangement joins TRBV5-1 to TRBJ1-2; tentatively, D is TRBD1 (6 bases). CDR3 length: 15 residues. Trimming took 3 bases from V and 5 from J, leaving 17 bases between them. The germline gives CDR1 SGHRS, CDR2 YFSETQ. The CDR3 region has the DNA TGCGCCAGCAGCTCCCTGCGGGGGGCGGGGTATGGCTACACCTTC. It is translated as CASSSLRGAGYGYTF. The whole variable domain, filled in from reference TRBV5-1 and TRBJ1-2, reads KAGVTQTPRYLIKTRGQQVTLSCSPISGHRSVSWYQQTPGQGLQFLFEYFSETQRNKGNFPGRFSGRQFSNSRSEMNVSTLELGDSALYLCASSSLRGAGYGYTFGSGTRLTVV.

The rearrangement uses TRBV5-6 and TRBJ2-5; 7 bases are shared with TRBD2. This CDR3 is 15 amino acids long. Trimming cost V 0 bases and J 8 bases; bases outside gene matches: 10. The germline gives CDR1 SGHDT, CDR2 YYEEEE. The CDR3 DNA reads as TGTGCCAGCAGCTTGGTTTGGGAGGGCCTTGATACCCAGTACTTC. Protein sequence: CASSLVWEGLDTQYF.

The rearrangement joins TRBV11-1 to TRBJ1-1, with 7 bases matching TRBD1. The CDR3 totals 14 residues. Germline trimming cut 6 bases from V and 3 bases from J; bases unmatched to any gene: 7. Germline lookup yields CDR1 SGHAT and CDR2 FQDESV (reference sequence). This CDR3 reads CASREGAGDTEAFF. Written as DNA, the CDR3 is TGTGCCAGCAGGGAGGGGGCCGGGGACACTGAAGCTTTCTTT.

The chain employs TRBV4-1 and TRBJ1-2; the D is unclear. Germline V gene sequence: CDR1 MGHRA, CDR2 YSYEKL. This CDR3 is 14 amino acids long. V lost 6 bases and J 0 bases, leaving 11 bases between the germline ends. The CDR3 bases are TGCGCCAGCAGTAAAGGAGTAGCTAACTATGGCTACACCTTC. This sequence encodes CASSKGVANYGYTF.

The chain employs TRBV19 and TRBJ1-1; 8 nucleotides align to TRBD1. CDR1 and CDR2 (germline): LNHDA, SQIVND (reference sequence). V lost 5 bases and J lost 5; bases outside the gene matches: 10. The CDR3 covers 15 residues. The CDR3 nucleotides read TGTGCCAGTAGTGCACTCCCACAGGGGGGGACTGAAGCTTTCTTT. Translated, it gives CASSALPQGGTEAFF.

V usage is TRBV27 and J usage is TRBJ2-7, with D tentatively TRBD2 (5 bases). Germline CDR1 reads MNHEY; CDR2 reads SMNVEV (reference sequence). This CDR3 comprises 12 residues. Trimming took 8 bases from V and 3 from J, leaving 11 bases between them. CDR3 nucleotide sequence: TGTGCCAGCTCAAGCGGAGGCTACGAGCAGTACTTC. This codes for CASSSGGYEQYF.

The chain couples TRBV5-4 to TRBJ1-1, with 9 positions matching TRBD1. Germline-derived CDR1 and CDR2 are SGHNT and YYREEE (reference sequence). With 3 bases clipped from V and 1 base from J, the junction kept 4 bases outside the gene matches. The CDR3 spans 15 residues. The CDR3 DNA reads as TGTGCCAGCAGCTCAAACAGGGGGCCGAACACTGAAGCTTTCTTT. Amino acids: CASSSNRGPNTEAFF.

This clone was detected once. This chain connects TRBV27 to TRBJ1-2; 8 bases line up with TRBD1. Germline assignment: CDR1 MNHEY and CDR2 SMNVEV (reference sequence). The CDR3 contains 16 residues. With 5 bases clipped from V and 5 bases from J, the junction kept 13 bases outside the gene matches. CDR3 in DNA: TGTGCCAGCAGTCCGGGGACAGGACTTAACATTTATGGCTACACCTTC. Its protein product is CASSPGTGLNIYGYTF.

The V and J genes are TRBV7-9 and TRBJ1-2, with D perhaps TRBD1 (6 bases). CDR3 length: 16 residues. In germline, CDR1 is SEHNR, CDR2 FQNEAQ (reference sequence). Trimming removed 5 bases from V and 0 bases from J, with 16 bases in between. Written as DNA, the CDR3 is TGTGCCAGCAGCGATTTCGGGACACTCCCTAACTATGGCTACACCTTC. Encoded protein: CASSDFGTLPNYGYTF.

J is TRBJ2-4 and V is TRBV4-2; 10 bases are a match to TRBD2. The germline CDR1 and CDR2 sequences are LGHNA and YNFKEQ. With 0 bases clipped from V and 4 bases from J, the junction kept 6 bases outside the gene matches. This CDR3 region has 17 residues. The CDR3 nucleotides are TGTGCCAGCAGCCAAGAGTCTAGCGGGGGACCGAAAAACATTCAGTACTTC. Translating gives CASSQESSGGPKNIQYF.